This TCR beta chain was sequenced during a study of cytomegalovirus exposure and HLA in healthy donors. The study, taken as a whole, reports: The presence/absence work took it that sequencing depth was about the same across donors. Cytomegalovirus association was listed for 164 TCR beta chains. A cluster of highly shared sequence variants was likely a sequencing artifact.

This clone occurred a few times. Its antigen remains unknown. The primer mix had 60 Vbeta and 13 Jbeta primers. Study processing details: Later, roughly 77 million unique TCR beta chains were counted in an analysis, and roughly 11 million of them were shared. Libraries were prepared by immunoSEQ multiplex PCR; TCRdb keeps only in-frame clonotypes and omits some of them. V and J calls and clone size come straight from that table; D and trimming were deduced from the DNA. This table has approximately 170,000 clones, 80% to 90% appearing once. Germline CDR1 is SEHNR and CDR2 is FQNEAQ (reference sequence). This CDR3 contains 12 residues. V dropped 4 bases and J dropped 15; count of bases not matched to a gene: 8.

The chain joins TRBV7-9 to TRBJ2-3; 9 bases align to TRBD1. Sequenced input: PBMCs. This receptor was obtained from a young man in good health and CMV-seropositive. The DNA of the CDR3 is TGTGCCAGCAGCTCCGGGACAGGGTCGAAATATTTT. Translated: CASSSGTGSKYF.